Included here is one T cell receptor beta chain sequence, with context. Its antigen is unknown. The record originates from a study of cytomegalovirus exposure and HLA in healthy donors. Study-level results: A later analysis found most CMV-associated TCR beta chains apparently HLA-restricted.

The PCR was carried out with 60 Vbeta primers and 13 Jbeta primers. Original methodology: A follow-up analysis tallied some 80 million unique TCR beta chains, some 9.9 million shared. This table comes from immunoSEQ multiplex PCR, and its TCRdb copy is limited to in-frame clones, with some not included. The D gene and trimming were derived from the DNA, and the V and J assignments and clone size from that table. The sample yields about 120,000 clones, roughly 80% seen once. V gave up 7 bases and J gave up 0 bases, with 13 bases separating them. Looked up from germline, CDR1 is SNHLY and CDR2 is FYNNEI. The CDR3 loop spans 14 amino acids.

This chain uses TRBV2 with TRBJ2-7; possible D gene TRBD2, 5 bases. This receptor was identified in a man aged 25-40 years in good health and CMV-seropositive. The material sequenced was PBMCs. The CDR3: CASIGLWSSYEQYF. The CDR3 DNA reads TGTGCCAGCATTGGACTGTGGAGCTCCTACGAGCAGTACTTC.